Described below is a single T cell receptor beta chain sequence and its context. Antigen unknown. The germline V gene encodes CDR1 SGDLS and CDR2 YYNGEE. This CDR3 has 13 amino acids. V gave up 3 bases and J gave up 4 bases; unmatched junction bases: 2. The data are from a study of cytomegalovirus exposure and HLA in healthy donors. Notes on the study in general: Earlier analysis yielded a pattern in which most TCR beta V segments were productive about 87% or about 30% of the time.

A multiplex PCR was run with 60 Vbeta primers and 13 Jbeta primers. Clones were read by immunoSEQ multiplex PCR, and TCRdb kept only the in-frame ones, dropping some. The sample yields 80,000 to 95,000 clones, 80% to 90% seen once. Sample: PBMCs. The chain carries TRBV9 and TRBJ2-5; the match to TRBD1 covers 8 bases. This TCR derives from a woman in her thirties in good health and CMV-seronegative. CDR3 sequence: CASSGTGLETQYF. CDR3 bases: TGTGCCAGCAGCGGGACAGGGTTAGAGACCCAGTACTTC.